This entry features one T cell receptor (beta chain) sequence. Its antigen remains unknown. These data come from a study of cytomegalovirus exposure and HLA in healthy donors. Study-wide background: Unique TCRs numbering around 85 million, obtained from HLA-typed donors, made up an early data release.

Study-level findings and limits: Among TCR beta chains of equal frequency, HLA-associated ones were more clonally expanded in a later analysis. It has been reported that TCR beta sequences accurately predicted the HLA-A and HLA-B alleles of most subjects. One variant, a missense change in DCLRE1C, was linked in a later analysis to TCR beta V- and J-gene trimming.

The PCR contained 60 Vbeta and 13 Jbeta primers. Sequenced by immunoSEQ multiplex PCR; TCRdb stores in-frame clones only, minus some. The table records about 190,000 clones, approximately 84% of them present only once. Input material: PBMCs. The TCR originated in a man between 50 and 59 years old in good health and CMV-seronegative.

The CDR3 coding sequence is TGTGCCAGCTCATCAATCCCGGGACAAAGCTACGAGCAGTACTTC. Its translation is CASSSIPGQSYEQYF. V is TRBV18 and J is TRBJ2-7; D is possibly TRBD1 (6 bases). V was cut by 5 bases and J by 3 bases, with 17 bases left in between. Germline V gene lookup returns CDR1 KGHSH and CDR2 LQKENI. This CDR3 has 15 residues.